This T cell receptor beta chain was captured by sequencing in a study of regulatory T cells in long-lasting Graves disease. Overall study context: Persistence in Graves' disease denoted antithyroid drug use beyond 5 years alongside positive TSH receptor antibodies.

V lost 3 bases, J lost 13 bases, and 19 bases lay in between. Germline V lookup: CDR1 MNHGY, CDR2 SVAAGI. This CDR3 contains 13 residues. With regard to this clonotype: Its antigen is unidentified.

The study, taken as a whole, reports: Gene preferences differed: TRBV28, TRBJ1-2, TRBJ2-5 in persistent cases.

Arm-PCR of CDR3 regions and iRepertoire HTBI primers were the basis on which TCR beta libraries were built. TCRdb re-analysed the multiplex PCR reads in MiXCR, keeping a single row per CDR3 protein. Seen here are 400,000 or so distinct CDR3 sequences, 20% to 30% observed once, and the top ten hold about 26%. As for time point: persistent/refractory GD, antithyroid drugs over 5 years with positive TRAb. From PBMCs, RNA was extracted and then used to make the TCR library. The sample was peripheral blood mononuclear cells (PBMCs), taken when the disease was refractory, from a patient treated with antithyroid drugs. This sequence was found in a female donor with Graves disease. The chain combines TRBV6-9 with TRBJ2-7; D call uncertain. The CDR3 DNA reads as TGTGCCAGCAGTTACGGCAATTCCGGGCCTTTCTACTTC. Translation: CASSYGNSGPFYF.